The sequence of this TCR beta chain was determined in a study of blood T cells in healthy people across ages. This clonotype was seen a single time. Donation came from healthy Caucasian individuals in Russia who were aged 6 to 90. Germline V gives CDR1 DFQATT, CDR2 SNEGSKA (reference sequence). The ends lost 0 bases at V and 0 bases at J; junction bases unmatched: 1. This CDR3 contains 15 residues. Next came a second PCR, run for about 7 to 12 cycles, which used a sample-barcoded 5' primer along with a J-beta primer mix. Via MiXCR, TCRdb re-called the 5' RACE reads, giving one row per CDR3 protein. The repertoire holds around 1.5 million distinct CDR3 sequences, 34% seen once, with approximately 10% in the top ten.

This TCR derives from a woman aged 25 to 39 in good health. The chain carries TRBV20-1 and TRBJ1-4; TRBD1 agrees at 7 bases. The sequenced sample consisted of blood. CDR3 in DNA: TGCAGTGCTAGAGAGGGGACAGCAACTAATGAAAAACTGTTTTTT. Its protein product is CSAREGTATNEKLFF.